Listed below are T cell receptor beta chains from one sample, sequenced in a study of blood T cells in healthy people across ages. TCRdb called the 5' RACE reads again in MiXCR, with one record for every CDR3 protein. The data show 1.5 million to 2 million distinct CDR3 sequences, just under 50% seen once. Sample: blood. These receptor sequences come from a woman aged 40 to 50 in good health. The CDR3 runs from the conserved cysteine through the conserved F or W. Fields, in order: D gene, clone size, J gene, V gene, CDR3 DNA, CDR3 protein. D genes are given only for firm matches. The size entry is marked missing in some rows and otherwise reads once, few, many or a size class.

TRBD2 few TRBJ2-1 TRBV20-1 TGCAGTGCTAGCCCTTTAGCGGGGGAACCTCCCCAGTTCTTC CSASPLAGEPPQFF
TRBD1 NA TRBJ1-2 TRBV11-2 TGTGCCAGCAGGCGGCCAGGGGGTTCTAACTATGGCTACACCTTC CASRRPGGSNYGYTF
NA once TRBJ1-2 TRBV7-2 TGTGCCAGCAGCCCCCTTGTTCGGGTTGGGGGCTACACCTTC CASSPLVRVGGYTF
TRBD1 NA TRBJ1-2 TRBV4-3 TGCGCCAGCAGCCAAGATCGGGGGGGACAGGAACACTATGGCTACACCTTC CASSQDRGGQEHYGYTF
NA NA TRBJ2-1 TRBV5-1 TGCGCCAGCAGCCTAGGGGGGGGGCAGCCCAATGAGCAGTTCTTC CASSLGGGQPNEQFF
NA few TRBJ1-2 TRBV24-1 TGTGCCACCAGTGCCCAGGGATATGGCTACACCTTC CATSAQGYGYTF
TRBD2 NA TRBJ2-5 TRBV7-2 TGTGCCAGCAGCTTAGAAGCGGGGGACGGGGAGACCCAGTACTTC CASSLEAGDGETQYF
TRBD2 once TRBJ2-1 TRBV6-1 TGTGCCAGTTTGAAGATGGCTAGCGGGAGCGATGAGCAGTTCTTC CASLKMASGSDEQFF
NA NA TRBJ2-7 TRBV6-2/TRBV6-3 TGTGCCAGCAGACCCGGACCCCTCTACGAGCAGTACTTC CASRPGPLYEQYF
NA NA TRBJ2-3 TRBV6-5 TGTGCCAGCAGTCAAAGCAGAACTAGCACAGATACGCAGTATTTT CASSQSRTSTDTQYF
NA NA TRBJ2-5 TRBV6-5 TGTGCCAGCAGTTACTCGCGAGTTGGAGGGGCAGAGACCCAGTACTTC CASSYSRVGGAETQYF
NA NA TRBJ2-5 TRBV6-5 TGTGCCAGCAGTTCGGACTACCACGAGACCCAGTACTTC CASSSDYHETQYF
NA NA TRBJ2-6 TRBV5-5 TGTGCCAGCACACGTAACTCTGGGGCCAACGTCCTGACTTTC CASTRNSGANVLTF
NA few TRBJ2-5 TRBV20-1 TGCAGTGCCCAGTTCGCTGGCCTGCGGGAGACCCAGTACTTC CSAQFAGLRETQYF
NA few TRBJ2-4 TRBV28 TGTGCCAGCAGTTCCCCGACGACGGCCCAGTACTTC CASSSPTTAQYF
NA once TRBJ1-2 TRBV5-1 TGCGCCAGCAGCTTGGCCCTGCCCAGGATTAACTATGGCTACACCTTC CASSLALPRINYGYTF
NA NA TRBJ1-4 TRBV19 TGTGCCAGTAGGAAGACAACTAATGAAAAACTGTTTTTT CASRKTTNEKLFF
NA few TRBJ1-2 TRBV5-1 TGCGCCAGCAGCTTGAGTATCCTCACGGGAGGCTACACCTTC CASSLSILTGGYTF
TRBD2 NA TRBJ2-5 TRBV7-2 TGTGCCAGCAGCTTAGCTGGGAGCGGGGGGAAAGAGACCCAGTACTTC CASSLAGSGGKETQYF
NA NA TRBJ1-2 TRBV3-1 TGTGCCAGCAGCCCCGCGTGGGGGGCCCAAGCTAACTATGGCTACACCTTC CASSPAWGAQANYGYTF
TRBD1 NA TRBJ1-2 TRBV4-1 TGCGCCAGCAGCCAAGGACAGGGGGCGGTCTATGGCTACACCTTC CASSQGQGAVYGYTF
NA few TRBJ2-1 TRBV9 TGTGCCAGCAGCGCCGGACTAATCTCCTACAATGAGCAGTTCTTC CASSAGLISYNEQFF
TRBD1 few TRBJ2-6 TRBV6-2/TRBV6-3 TGTGCCAGCAGAAGACAGGGGACATCGGCCTCTGGGGCCAACGTCCTGACTTTC CASRRQGTSASGANVLTF
TRBD1 NA TRBJ2-5 TRBV4-3 TGCGCCAGCAGCCCGGGACAGGGGGTGGCCCAGTACTTC CASSPGQGVAQYF
TRBD2 once TRBJ2-5 TRBV7-2 TGTGCCAGCAGCTTATGGGCGGGGGAGCAAGAGACCCAGTACTTC CASSLWAGEQETQYF
TRBD2 NA TRBJ2-3 TRBV7-2 TGTGCCAGCAGCTTAGCTTCGACTAGCGGGGGGGCGGATGCGCAGTATTTT CASSLASTSGGADAQYF
TRBD1 many TRBJ1-5 TRBV4-3 TGCGCCAGCAGCCCCGACAGGGGTAGTAATCAGCCCCAGCATTTT CASSPDRGSNQPQHF
TRBD2 few TRBJ2-7 TRBV7-2 TGTGCCAGCAGCCGCAGCGTCTCTAGCGGGGTTTCCTACGAGCAGTACTTC CASSRSVSSGVSYEQYF
NA NA TRBJ2-5 TRBV28 TGTGCCAGCTTAGGGGCTAGCGACCAAGAGACCCAGTACTTC CASLGASDQETQYF
NA NA TRBJ1-1 TRBV11-2 TGTGCCAGCAGCTTAGGCCCCGCCCGGGGGAACACTGAAGCTTTCTTT CASSLGPARGNTEAFF
NA NA TRBJ2-6 TRBV9 TGTGTCAGCAGCGTAACCCCAGGGGCTGGGGCCAACGTCCTGACTTTC CVSSVTPGAGANVLTF
TRBD2 NA TRBJ2-5 TRBV20-1 TGCAGTGCTAGTATTGGACTAGCGGGGGCCGCATTTCAAGAGACCCAGTACTTC CSASIGLAGAAFQETQYF
NA NA TRBJ2-6 TRBV20-1 TGCAGTGCTGCGGGCCTAAACGGATCTCCCAACGTCCTGACTTTC CSAAGLNGSPNVLTF
TRBD1 few TRBJ2-3 TRBV9 TGTGCCAGCAGCGTAGAGTTGGGACAGGGAAGTGATACGCAGTATTTT CASSVELGQGSDTQYF
NA NA TRBJ2-7 TRBV5-1 TGCGCCAGCAGCTATGGGGCAGGGGTTCGCGAGCAGTACTTC CASSYGAGVREQYF
TRBD2 NA TRBJ2-1 TRBV6-2/TRBV6-3 TGTGCCAGCAGTCCAAGGTCACTAGCGGGGGGATCCTCCTACAATGAGCAGTTCTTC CASSPRSLAGGSSYNEQFF
TRBD2 NA TRBJ2-7 TRBV4-2 TGTGCCAGCAGCCAGGGAGGGGCTAGCGGTACCTACGAGCAGTACTTC CASSQGGASGTYEQYF
NA NA TRBJ2-6 TRBV6-6 TGTGCCAGCAGTATTGGGGCCAACGTCCTGACTTTC CASSIGANVLTF
TRBD2 NA TRBJ2-2 TRBV7-9 TGTGCCAGCAGCGATCCGGGGGGGCCGAGCACCGGGGAGCTGTTTTTT CASSDPGGPSTGELFF
NA NA TRBJ2-5 TRBV6-5 TGTGCCAGCAGCTACCCGAGTGAGGAGACCCAGTACTTC CASSYPSEETQYF
NA few TRBJ2-3 TRBV5-6 TGTGCCAGCAGCGCACCTTGGTGGGGAGATACGCAGTATTTT CASSAPWWGDTQYF
NA many TRBJ2-5 TRBV12-5 TGTGCTAGTGGTACTTGGGAGACCCAGTACTTC CASGTWETQYF
NA few TRBJ2-1 TRBV28 TGTGCCAGCAGTTTACCTTACAGCTACAATGAGCAGTTCTTC CASSLPYSYNEQFF
TRBD2 NA TRBJ2-5 TRBV4-3 TGCGCCAGCAGCCAAGAGGGACTAGCGGGGGCGGGGGAGACCCAGTACTTC CASSQEGLAGAGETQYF
NA few TRBJ2-7 TRBV6-2/TRBV6-3 TGTGCCAGCATCGGAGGGGGGAGCTCCTACGAGCAGTACTTC CASIGGGSSYEQYF
NA few TRBJ2-5 TRBV20-1 TGCAGTGCCAGAGGGGGGGGGCTGATAGAGACCCAGTACTTC CSARGGGLIETQYF
TRBD1 NA TRBJ2-1 TRBV28 TGTGCCAGCAGCGCACCGGGACAGATACAAAATGAGCAGTTCTTC CASSAPGQIQNEQFF
NA NA TRBJ2-3 TRBV20-1 TGCAGTGCTAGAGATCTGAGTGGGGTCGCAGATACGCAGTATTTT CSARDLSGVADTQYF
NA NA TRBJ1-6 TRBV12-3/TRBV12-4 TGTGCCAGCAGACCGACAGCCTCCTATAATTCACCCCTCCACTTT CASRPTASYNSPLHF
NA NA TRBJ2-1 TRBV7-3 TGTGCCAGCAGCTTAAGGGGTAGGGCTCACAATGAGCAGTTCTTC CASSLRGRAHNEQFF
NA NA TRBJ1-1 TRBV27 TGTGCCAGCAGACAGTACATGAACACTGAAGCTTTCTTT CASRQYMNTEAFF
TRBD1 few TRBJ2-1 TRBV4-3 TGCGCCAGCAGCCAAGATAGCCAGGGGGACAATGAGCAGTTCTTC CASSQDSQGDNEQFF
TRBD1 NA TRBJ2-2 TRBV28 TGTGCCAGCAGTGCCTCCGGGACAGGGACGAACACCGGGGAGCTGTTTTTT CASSASGTGTNTGELFF
TRBD2 NA TRBJ2-1 TRBV4-2 TGTGCCAGCAGCCAAGATCTGGGGACTAGCGGGGGGGCGTATGAGCAGTTCTTC CASSQDLGTSGGAYEQFF
NA NA TRBJ2-1 TRBV9 TGTGCCAGCAGCCCATCGGGACATTGGAATGAGCAGTTCTTC CASSPSGHWNEQFF
TRBD1 NA TRBJ1-1 TRBV6-2/TRBV6-3 TGTGCCAGCACCCAGACAGGGGCATGGACTTTCTTT CASTQTGAWTFF
TRBD1 once TRBJ1-5 TRBV4-2 TGTGCCAGCAGTGAAACCGGGACAGTTAATAATCAGCCCCAGCATTTT CASSETGTVNNQPQHF